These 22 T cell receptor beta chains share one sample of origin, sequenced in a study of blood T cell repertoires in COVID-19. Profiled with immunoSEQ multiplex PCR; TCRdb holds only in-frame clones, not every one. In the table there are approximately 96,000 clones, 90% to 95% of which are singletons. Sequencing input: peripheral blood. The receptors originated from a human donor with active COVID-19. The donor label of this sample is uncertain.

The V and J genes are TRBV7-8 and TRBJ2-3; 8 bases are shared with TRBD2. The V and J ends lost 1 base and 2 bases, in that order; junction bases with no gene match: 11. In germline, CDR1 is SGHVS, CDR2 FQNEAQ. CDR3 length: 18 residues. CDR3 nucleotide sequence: TGTGCCAGCAGCTTAGGGCGAGCAAGCGGGGGCTCCACAGATACGCAGTATTTT. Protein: CASSLGRASGGSTDTQYF.

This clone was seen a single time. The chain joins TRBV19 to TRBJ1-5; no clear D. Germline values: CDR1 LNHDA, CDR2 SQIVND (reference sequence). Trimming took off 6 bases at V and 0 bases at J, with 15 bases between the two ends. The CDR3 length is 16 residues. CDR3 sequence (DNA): TGTGCCAGTAGCCCCCCAGGCCGGAATAGCAATCAGCCCCAGCATTTT. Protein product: CASSPPGRNSNQPQHF.

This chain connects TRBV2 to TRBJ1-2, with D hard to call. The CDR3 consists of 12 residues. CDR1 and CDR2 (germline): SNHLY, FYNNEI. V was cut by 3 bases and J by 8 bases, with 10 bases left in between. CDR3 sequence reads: CASSDEGTGYTF. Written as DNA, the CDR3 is TGTGCCAGCAGTGATGAGGGAACCGGCTACACCTTC.

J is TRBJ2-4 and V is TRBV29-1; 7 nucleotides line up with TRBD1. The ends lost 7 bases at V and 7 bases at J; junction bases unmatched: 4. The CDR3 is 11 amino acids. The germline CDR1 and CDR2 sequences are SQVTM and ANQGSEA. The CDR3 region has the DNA TGCAGCGCGCCGACAGGGAACATTCAGTACTTC. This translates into CSAPTGNIQYF. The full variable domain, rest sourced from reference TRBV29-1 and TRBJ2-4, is SAVISQKPSRDICQRGTSLTIQCQVDSQVTMMFWYRQQPGQSLTLIATANQGSEATYESGFVIDKFPISRPNLTFSTLTVSNMSPEDSSIYLCSAPTGNIQYFGAGTRLSVL.

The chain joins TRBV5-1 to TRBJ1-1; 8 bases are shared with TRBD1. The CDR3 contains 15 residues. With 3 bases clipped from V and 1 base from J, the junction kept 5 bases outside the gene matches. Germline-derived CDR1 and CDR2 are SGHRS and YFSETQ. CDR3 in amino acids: CASSSGTGGNTEAFF. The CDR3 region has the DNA TGCGCCAGCAGCTCCGGGACAGGAGGGAACACTGAAGCTTTCTTT.

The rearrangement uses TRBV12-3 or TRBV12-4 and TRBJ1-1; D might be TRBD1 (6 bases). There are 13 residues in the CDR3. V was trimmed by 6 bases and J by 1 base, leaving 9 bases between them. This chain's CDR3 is CASSTQGNTEAFF. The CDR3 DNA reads TGTGCCAGCAGCACACAGGGGAACACTGAAGCTTTCTTT.

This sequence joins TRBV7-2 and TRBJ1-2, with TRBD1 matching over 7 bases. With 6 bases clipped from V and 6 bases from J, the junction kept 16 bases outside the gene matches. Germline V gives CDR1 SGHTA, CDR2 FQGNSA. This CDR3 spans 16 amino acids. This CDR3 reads CASSRPATGVIDGYTF. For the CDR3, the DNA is TGTGCCAGCAGTCGCCCCGCAACAGGGGTGATTGATGGCTACACCTTC.

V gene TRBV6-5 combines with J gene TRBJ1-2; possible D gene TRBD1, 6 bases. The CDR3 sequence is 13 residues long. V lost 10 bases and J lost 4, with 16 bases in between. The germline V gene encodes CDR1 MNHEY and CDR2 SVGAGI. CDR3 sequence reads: CATRQETIYGYTF. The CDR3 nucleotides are TGTGCCACCAGACAGGAGACAATCTATGGCTACACCTTC.

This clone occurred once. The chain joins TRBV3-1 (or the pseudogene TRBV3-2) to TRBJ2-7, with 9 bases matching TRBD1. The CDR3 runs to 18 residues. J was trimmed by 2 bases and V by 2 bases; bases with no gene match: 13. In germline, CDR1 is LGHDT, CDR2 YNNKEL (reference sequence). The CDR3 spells CASSQRSGTGTVAYEQYF. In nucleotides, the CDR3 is TGTGCCAGCAGCCAACGTTCTGGGACAGGGACCGTCGCCTACGAGCAGTACTTC.

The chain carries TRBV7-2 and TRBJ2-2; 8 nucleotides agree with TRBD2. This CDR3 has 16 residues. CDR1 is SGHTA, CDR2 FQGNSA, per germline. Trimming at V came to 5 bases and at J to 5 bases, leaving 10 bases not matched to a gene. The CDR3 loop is CASSPRGVEGTGELFF. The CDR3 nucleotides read TGTGCCAGCAGCCCGCGGGGGGTCGAGGGAACCGGGGAGCTGTTTTTT.

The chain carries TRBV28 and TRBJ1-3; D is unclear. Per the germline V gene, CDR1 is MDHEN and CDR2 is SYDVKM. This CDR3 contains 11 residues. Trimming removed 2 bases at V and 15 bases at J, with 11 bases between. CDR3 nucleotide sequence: TGTGCCAGCAGTTTACAGTTCCGAAGATATTTT. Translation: CASSLQFRRYF.

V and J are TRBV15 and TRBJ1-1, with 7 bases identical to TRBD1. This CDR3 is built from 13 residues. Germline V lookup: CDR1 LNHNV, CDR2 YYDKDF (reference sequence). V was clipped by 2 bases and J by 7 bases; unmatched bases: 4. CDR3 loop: CATSRKRDSEAFF. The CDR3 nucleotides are TGTGCCACCAGCAGAAAAAGGGACAGTGAAGCTTTCTTT. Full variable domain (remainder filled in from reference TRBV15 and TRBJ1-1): DAMVIQNPRYQVTQFGKPVTLSCSQTLNHNVMYWYQQKSSQAPKLLFHYYDKDFNNEADTPDNFQSRRPNTSFCFLDIRSPGLGDTAMYLCATSRKRDSEAFFGQGTRLTVV.

CDR3 sequence: CAISEGSGTEKNEQYF. The CDR3 DNA reads as TGTGCCATCAGTGAGGGATCCGGGACAGAGAAAAACGAGCAGTACTTC. This chain joins TRBV10-3 and TRBJ2-7; 7 bases are shared with TRBD1. The CDR3 spans 16 residues. From germline, CDR1 is ENHRY and CDR2 SYGVKD. J lost 5 bases, V lost 2 bases, and 12 bases had no gene match.

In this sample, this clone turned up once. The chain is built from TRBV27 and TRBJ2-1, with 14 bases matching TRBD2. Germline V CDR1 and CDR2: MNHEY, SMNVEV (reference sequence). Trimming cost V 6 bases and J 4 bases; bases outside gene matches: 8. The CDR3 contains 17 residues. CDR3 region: CASRGLAGVSNYNEQFF. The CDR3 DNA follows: TGTGCCAGCAGGGGACTAGCGGGAGTCAGCAATTACAATGAGCAGTTCTTC.

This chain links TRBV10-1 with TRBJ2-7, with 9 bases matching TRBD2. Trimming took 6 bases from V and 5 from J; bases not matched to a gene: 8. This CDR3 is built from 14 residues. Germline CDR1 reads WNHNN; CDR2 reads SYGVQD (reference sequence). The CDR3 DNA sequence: TGCGCCAGCAGCCCGGGACTAGCTTCCCACGAGCAGTACTTC. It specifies CASSPGLASHEQYF.

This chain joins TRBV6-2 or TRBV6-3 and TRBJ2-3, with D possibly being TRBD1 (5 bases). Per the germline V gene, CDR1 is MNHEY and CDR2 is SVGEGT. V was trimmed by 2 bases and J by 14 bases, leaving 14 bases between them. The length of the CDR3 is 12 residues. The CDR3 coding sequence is TGTGCCAGCAGTTACCCCACAGGCGTAGGGTATTTT. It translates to CASSYPTGVGYF.

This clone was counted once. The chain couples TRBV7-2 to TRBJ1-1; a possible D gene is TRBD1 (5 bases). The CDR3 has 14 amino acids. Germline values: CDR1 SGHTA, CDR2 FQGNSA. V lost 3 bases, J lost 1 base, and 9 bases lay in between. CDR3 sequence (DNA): TGTGCCAGCAGCTTCATAAGGGGGAACACTGAAGCTTTCTTT. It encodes CASSFIRGNTEAFF.

Here the CDR3 reads CASSLERVAGTDTQYF. The DNA for the CDR3 is TGTGCCAGCAGCCTAGAAAGGGTAGCGGGGACAGATACGCAGTATTTT. The rearrangement joins TRBV7-2 to TRBJ2-3; 8 bases align to TRBD2. There are 16 residues in the CDR3. Looked up from germline, CDR1 is SGHTA and CDR2 is FQGNSA. The trim removed 5 bases at V and 3 bases at J, leaving 10 bases unmatched.

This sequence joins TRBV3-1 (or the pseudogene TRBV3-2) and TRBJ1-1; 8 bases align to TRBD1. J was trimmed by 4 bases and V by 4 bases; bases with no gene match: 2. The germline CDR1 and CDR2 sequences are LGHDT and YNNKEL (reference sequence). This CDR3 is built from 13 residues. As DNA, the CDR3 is TGTGCCAGCAGCCGAACAGGGGGCACTGAAGCTTTCTTT. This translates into CASSRTGGTEAFF.

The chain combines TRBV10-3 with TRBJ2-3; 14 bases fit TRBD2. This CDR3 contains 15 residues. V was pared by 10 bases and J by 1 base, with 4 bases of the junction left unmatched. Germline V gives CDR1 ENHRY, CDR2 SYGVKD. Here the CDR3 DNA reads TGTGCCACCGGACTAGCGGGGGGACGCACAGATACGCAGTATTTT. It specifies CATGLAGGRTDTQYF.

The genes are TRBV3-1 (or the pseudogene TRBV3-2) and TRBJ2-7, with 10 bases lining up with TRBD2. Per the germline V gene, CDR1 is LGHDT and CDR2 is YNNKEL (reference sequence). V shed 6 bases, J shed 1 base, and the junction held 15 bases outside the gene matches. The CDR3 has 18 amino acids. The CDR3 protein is CASSAGTGPSGSSYEQYF. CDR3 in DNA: TGTGCCAGCAGTGCCGGGACAGGACCTAGCGGGAGTTCCTACGAGCAGTACTTC.

In DNA, the CDR3 is TGTGCCAGCAGCGTAAGCAGGGAATTCACTGAAGCTTTCTTT. As protein: CASSVSREFTEAFF. This chain joins TRBV5-4 and TRBJ1-1, with D tentatively TRBD1 (5 bases). Germline V gene sequence: CDR1 SGHNT, CDR2 YYREEE (reference sequence). Trimming left V 4 bases short and J 4 bases short, with 14 bases between. The CDR3 is made up of 14 amino acids.